The T cell receptor (beta chain) described here comes from a study of blood T cell repertoires in COVID-19. The germline V gene has CDR1 SEHNR and CDR2 FQNEAQ (reference sequence). This CDR3 has 15 amino acids. The ends were cut back, 7 bases at V and 8 bases at J, with 20 bases in the middle. Sequencing was performed with immunoSEQ multiplex PCR; in TCRdb, only in-frame clones are kept and a portion is missing. The data contain approximately 280,000 clones, around 89% of them seen just once; the ten biggest clones take up around 4.4%. V gene TRBV7-9 combines with J gene TRBJ1-4; maybe TRBD1 (6 bases). Sequenced input: peripheral blood. The TCR originated in a man in his forties or fifties with acute or convalescent COVID-19. The CDR3 sequence is CASTTTGTLGEKLFF. The CDR3, as DNA: TGTGCCAGCACTACGACGGGGACATTGGGCGAAAAACTGTTTTTT.